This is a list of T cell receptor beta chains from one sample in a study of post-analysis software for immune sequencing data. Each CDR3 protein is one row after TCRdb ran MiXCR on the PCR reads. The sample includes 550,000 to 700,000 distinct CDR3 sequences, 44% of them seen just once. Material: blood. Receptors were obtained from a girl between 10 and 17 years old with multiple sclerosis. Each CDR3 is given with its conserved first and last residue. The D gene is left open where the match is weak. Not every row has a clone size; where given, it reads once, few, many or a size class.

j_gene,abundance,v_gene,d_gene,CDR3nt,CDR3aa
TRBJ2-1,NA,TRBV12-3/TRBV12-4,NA,TGTGCCAGCAGTTCTGGGGGGGGCGTAAACAATGAGCAGTTCTTC,CASSSGGGVNNEQFF
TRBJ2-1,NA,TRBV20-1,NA,TGCAGTGCTAGGAATCCCTCCTGCAATGAGCAGTTCTTC,CSARNPSCNEQFF
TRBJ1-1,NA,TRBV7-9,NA,TGTGCCAGCAGCTTAGCATTCGTTGGGGCGGCTTTCTTT,CASSLAFVGAAFF
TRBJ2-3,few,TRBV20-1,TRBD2,TGCAGTGCTCTCAGACTAGCGGGCTCTTCAGATACGCAGTATTTT,CSALRLAGSSDTQYF
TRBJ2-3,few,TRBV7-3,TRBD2,TGTGCCAGCAGCTTAGCGGGGGGTTCCTCAGGGGATACGCAGTATTTT,CASSLAGGSSGDTQYF
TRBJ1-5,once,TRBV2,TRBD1,TGTGCCAGCAGCGACGGGGGGACAGGTCAGCCCCAGCATTTT,CASSDGGTGQPQHF
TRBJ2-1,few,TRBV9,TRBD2,TGTGCCAGCAGCGTAAGGGGACTAGCGGGGTACAATGAGCAGTTCTTC,CASSVRGLAGYNEQFF
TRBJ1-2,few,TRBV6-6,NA,TGTGCCGGCCGGGATTCCTCTAACTATGGCTACACCTTC,CAGRDSSNYGYTF
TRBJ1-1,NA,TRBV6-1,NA,TGTGCCAGCAAAGGACGGATGAACACTGAAGCTTTCTTT,CASKGRMNTEAFF
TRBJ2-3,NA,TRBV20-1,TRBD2,TGCAGTGCTAGTATATCTAGCGGGAGCACAGATACGCAGTATTTT,CSASISSGSTDTQYF
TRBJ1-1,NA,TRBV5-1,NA,TGCGCCAGCAGGGAGACGCCGGGCACTGAAGCTTTCTTT,CASRETPGTEAFF
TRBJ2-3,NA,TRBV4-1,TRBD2,TGCGCCAGCAGCCATCAGTCTGGGAGCGGGGATCGTTACACAGATACGCAGTATTTT,CASSHQSGSGDRYTDTQYF
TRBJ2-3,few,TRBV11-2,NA,TGTGCCAGCAGCTCAGCCTCGCGGGGTACACAGTATTTT,CASSSASRGTQYF
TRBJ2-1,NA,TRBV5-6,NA,TGTGCCAGCTTCGACCCCTACAATGAGCAGTTCTTC,CASFDPYNEQFF
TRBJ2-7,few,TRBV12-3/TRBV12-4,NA,TGTGCCAGTGGTAGCGGCTACGAGCAGTACTTC,CASGSGYEQYF
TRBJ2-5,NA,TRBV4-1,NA,TGCGCCAGCAGCCAAAACTCAGGGCAAGGATCCCAAGAGACCCAGTACTTC,CASSQNSGQGSQETQYF
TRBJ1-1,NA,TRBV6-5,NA,TGTGCCAGCAGTTACTCGAAGACACAGAACACTGAAGCTTTCTTT,CASSYSKTQNTEAFF
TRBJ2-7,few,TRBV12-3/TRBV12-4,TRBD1,TGTGCCAGCAGTTGGGGGACAGTCCCCGAGCAGTACTTC,CASSWGTVPEQYF
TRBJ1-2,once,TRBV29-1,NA,TGCAGCGGTTCGAAGGGGGACCTCGGCTACACCTTC,CSGSKGDLGYTF
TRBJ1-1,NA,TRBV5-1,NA,TGCGCCAGCAGCTCCTGGGGTGGGAACACTGAAGCTTTCTTT,CASSSWGGNTEAFF
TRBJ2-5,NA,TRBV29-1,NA,TGCAGCGTTTCACAAATGCAAGAGACCCAGTACTTC,CSVSQMQETQYF
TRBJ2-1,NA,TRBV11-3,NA,TGTGCCAGTAGCTACCAGGGAAATGAGCAGTTCTTC,CASSYQGNEQFF
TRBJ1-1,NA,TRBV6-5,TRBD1,TGTGCCGGCAGTTACACCGACAGGGGGCTCGGTGAAGCTTTCTTT,CAGSYTDRGLGEAFF
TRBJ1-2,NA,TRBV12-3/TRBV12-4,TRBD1,TGTGCCAGCAGACCTAGGACAGGGGATGGCTACACCTTC,CASRPRTGDGYTF
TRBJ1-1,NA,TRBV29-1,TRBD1,TGCAGCGCCGGACAGGACAGGAACACTGAAGCTTTCTTT,CSAGQDRNTEAFF
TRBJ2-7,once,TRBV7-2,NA,TGTGCCTGCAGCTTAGCGCGGGTAGACTACGAGCAGTACTTC,CACSLARVDYEQYF